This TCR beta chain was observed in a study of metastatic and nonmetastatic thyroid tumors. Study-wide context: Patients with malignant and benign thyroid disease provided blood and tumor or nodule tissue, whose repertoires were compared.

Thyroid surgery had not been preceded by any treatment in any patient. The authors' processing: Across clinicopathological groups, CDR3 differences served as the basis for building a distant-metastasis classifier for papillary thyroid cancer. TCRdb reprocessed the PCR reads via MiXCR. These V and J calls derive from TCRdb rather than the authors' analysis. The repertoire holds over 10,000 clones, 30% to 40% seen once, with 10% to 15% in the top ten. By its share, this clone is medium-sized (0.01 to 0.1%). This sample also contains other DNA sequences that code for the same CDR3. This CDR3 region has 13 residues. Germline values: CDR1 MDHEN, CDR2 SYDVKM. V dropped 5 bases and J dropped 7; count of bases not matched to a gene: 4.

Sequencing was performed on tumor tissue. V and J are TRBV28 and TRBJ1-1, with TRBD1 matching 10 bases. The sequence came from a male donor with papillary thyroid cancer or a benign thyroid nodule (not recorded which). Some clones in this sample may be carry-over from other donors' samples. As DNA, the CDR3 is TGTGCCAGCAGTCCCCGGGACAGGGGTGAAGCTTTCTTT. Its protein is CASSPRDRGEAFF.